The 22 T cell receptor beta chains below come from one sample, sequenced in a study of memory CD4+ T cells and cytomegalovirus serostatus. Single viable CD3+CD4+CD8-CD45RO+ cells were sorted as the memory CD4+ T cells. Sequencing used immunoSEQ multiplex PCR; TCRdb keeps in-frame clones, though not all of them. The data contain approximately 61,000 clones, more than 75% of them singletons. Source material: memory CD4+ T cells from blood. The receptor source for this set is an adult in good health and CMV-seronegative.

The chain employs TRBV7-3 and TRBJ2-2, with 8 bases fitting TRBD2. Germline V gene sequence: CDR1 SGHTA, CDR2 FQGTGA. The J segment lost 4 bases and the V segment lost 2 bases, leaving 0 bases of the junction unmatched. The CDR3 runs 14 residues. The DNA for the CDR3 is TGTGCCAGCAGCTTACTAGCGGGCACCGGGGAGCTGTTTTTT. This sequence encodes CASSLLAGTGELFF.

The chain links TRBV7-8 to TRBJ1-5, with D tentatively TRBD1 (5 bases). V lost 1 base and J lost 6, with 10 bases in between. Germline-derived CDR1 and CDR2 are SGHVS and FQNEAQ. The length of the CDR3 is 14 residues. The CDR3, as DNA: TGTGCCAGCAGCTTAGAACGGAGGGGTCAGCCCCAGCATTTT. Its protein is CASSLERRGQPQHF.

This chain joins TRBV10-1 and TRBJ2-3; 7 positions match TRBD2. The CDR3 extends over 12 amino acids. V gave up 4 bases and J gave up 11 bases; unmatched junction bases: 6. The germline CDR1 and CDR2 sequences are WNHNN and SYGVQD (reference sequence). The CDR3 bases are TGCGCCAGCAGTGGACAAGCGGGGCGGCAGTATTTT. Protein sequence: CASSGQAGRQYF.

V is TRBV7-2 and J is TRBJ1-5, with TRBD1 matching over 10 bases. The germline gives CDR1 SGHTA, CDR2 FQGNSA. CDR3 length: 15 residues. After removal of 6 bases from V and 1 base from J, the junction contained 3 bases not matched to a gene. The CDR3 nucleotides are TGTGCCAGCAGAGGACAGGGGGGGAGCAATCAGCCCCAGCATTTT. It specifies CASRGQGGSNQPQHF.

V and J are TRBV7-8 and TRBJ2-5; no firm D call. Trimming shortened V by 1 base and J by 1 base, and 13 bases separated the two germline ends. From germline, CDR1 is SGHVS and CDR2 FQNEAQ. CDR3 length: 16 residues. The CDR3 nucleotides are TGTGCCAGCAGCTTAGGGGGTTCCCCCGCCCAAGAGACCCAGTACTTC. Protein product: CASSLGGSPAQETQYF.

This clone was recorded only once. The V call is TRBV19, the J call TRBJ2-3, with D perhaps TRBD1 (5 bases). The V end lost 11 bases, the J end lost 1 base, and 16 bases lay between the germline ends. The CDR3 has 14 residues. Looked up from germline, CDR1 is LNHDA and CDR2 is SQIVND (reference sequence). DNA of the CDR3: TGTGCCTCCACCCTCCCAGGGCGCACAGATACGCAGTATTTT. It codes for CASTLPGRTDTQYF.

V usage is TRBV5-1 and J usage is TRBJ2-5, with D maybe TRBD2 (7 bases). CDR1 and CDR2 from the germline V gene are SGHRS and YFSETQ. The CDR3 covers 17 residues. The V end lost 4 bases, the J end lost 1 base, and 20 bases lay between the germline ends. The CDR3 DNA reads TGCGCCAGCAGCCCGGTAGGGCGGGGGCGCCCCCAAGAGACCCAGTACTTC. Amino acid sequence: CASSPVGRGRPQETQYF.

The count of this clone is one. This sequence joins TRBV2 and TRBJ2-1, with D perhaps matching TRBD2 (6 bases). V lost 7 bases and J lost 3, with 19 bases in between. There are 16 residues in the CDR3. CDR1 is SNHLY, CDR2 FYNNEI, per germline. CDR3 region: CASIAPGRENYNEQFF. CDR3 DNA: TGTGCCAGCATTGCCCCCGGGAGAGAAAACTACAATGAGCAGTTCTTC.

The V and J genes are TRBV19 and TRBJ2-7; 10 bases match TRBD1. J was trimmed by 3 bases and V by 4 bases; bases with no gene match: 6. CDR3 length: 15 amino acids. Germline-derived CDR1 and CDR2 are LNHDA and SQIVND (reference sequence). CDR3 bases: TGTGCCAGTAGTAGGACGGGGACAGGGGTCTACGAGCAGTACTTC. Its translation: CASSRTGTGVYEQYF.

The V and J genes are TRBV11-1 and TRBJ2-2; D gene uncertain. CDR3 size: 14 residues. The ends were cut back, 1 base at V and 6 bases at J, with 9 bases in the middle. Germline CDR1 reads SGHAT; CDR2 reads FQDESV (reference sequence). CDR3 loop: CASSLGFSAGELFF. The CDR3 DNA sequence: TGTGCCAGCAGCTTAGGCTTCAGCGCCGGGGAGCTGTTTTTT.

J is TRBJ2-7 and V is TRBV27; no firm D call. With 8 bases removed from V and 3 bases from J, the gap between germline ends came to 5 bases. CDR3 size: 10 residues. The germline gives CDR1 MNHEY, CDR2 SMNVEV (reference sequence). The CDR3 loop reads CASGYYEQYF. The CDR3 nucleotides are TGTGCCAGCGGTTACTACGAGCAGTACTTC.

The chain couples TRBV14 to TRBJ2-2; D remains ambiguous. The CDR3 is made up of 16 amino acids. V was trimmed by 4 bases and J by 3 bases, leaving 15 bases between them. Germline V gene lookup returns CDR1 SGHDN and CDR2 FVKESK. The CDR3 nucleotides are TGTGCCAGCAGCCCCCTTCGGGCTGTGGACACCGGGGAGCTGTTTTTT. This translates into CASSPLRAVDTGELFF.

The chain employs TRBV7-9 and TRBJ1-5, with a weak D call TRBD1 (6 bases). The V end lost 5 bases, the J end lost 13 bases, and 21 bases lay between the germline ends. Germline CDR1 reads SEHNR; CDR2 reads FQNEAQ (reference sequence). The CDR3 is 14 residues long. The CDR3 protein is CASSRTTDTGPQHF. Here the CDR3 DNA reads TGTGCCAGCAGCCGAACGACAGACACAGGGCCTCAGCATTTT.

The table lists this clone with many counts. The CDR3 loop reads CASTPRGKGNQPQHF. CDR3 bases: TGTGCCAGCACTCCCAGGGGAAAAGGCAATCAGCCCCAGCATTTT. The chain employs TRBV6-5 and TRBJ1-5, with D perhaps TRBD1 (6 bases). V was cut by 7 bases and J by 2 bases, with 15 bases left in between. The CDR3 runs to 15 residues. Germline CDR1 and CDR2: MNHEY and SVGAGI.

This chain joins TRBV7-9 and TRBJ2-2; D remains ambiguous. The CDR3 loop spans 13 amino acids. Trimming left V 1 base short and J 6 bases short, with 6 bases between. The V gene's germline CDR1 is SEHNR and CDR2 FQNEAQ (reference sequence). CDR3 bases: TGTGCCAGCAGCTTAGAGGTCGCCGGGGAGCTGTTTTTT. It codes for CASSLEVAGELFF.

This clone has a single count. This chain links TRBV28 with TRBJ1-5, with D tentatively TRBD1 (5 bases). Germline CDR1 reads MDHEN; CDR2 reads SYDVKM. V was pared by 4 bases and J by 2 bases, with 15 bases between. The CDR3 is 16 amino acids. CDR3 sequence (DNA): TGTGCCAGCAGTTCGGCAGGGCAGGTCGGCAATCAGCCCCAGCATTTT. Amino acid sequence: CASSSAGQVGNQPQHF.

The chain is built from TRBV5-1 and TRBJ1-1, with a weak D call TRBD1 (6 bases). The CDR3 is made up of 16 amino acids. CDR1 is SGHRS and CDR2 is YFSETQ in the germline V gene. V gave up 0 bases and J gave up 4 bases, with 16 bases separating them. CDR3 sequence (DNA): TGCGCCAGCAGCTTGGACAGGACAGCCCGGGGCACTGAAGCTTTCTTT. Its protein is CASSLDRTARGTEAFF.

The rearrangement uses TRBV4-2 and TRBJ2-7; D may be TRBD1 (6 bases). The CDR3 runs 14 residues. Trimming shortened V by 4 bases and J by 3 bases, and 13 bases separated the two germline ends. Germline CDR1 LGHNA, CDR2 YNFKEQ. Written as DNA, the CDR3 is TGTGCCAGCAGCCCTACAGGGCAGGTCTACGAGCAGTACTTC. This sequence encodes CASSPTGQVYEQYF.

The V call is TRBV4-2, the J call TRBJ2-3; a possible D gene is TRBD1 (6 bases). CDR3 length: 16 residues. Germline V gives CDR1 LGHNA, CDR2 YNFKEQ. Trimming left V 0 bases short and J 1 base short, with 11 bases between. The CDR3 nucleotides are TGTGCCAGCAGCCAAGATTTGGCAGGGGGCACAGATACGCAGTATTTT. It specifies CASSQDLAGGTDTQYF.

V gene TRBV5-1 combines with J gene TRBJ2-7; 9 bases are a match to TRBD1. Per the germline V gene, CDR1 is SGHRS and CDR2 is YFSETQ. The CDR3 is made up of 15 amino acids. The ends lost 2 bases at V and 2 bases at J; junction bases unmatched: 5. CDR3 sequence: CASSLGQGPTYEQYF. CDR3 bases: TGCGCCAGCAGCTTAGGACAGGGGCCTACCTACGAGCAGTACTTC. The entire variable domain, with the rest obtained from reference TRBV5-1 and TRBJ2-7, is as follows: KAGVTQTPRYLIKTRGQQVTLSCSPISGHRSVSWYQQTPGQGLQFLFEYFSETQRNKGNFPGRFSGRQFSNSRSEMNVSTLELGDSALYLCASSLGQGPTYEQYFGPGTRLTVT.

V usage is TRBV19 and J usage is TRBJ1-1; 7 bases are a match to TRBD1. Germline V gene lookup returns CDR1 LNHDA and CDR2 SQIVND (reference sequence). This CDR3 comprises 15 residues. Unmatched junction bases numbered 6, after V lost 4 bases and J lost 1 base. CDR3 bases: TGTGCCAGTAGTACGGGACAGTCATCGAACACTGAAGCTTTCTTT. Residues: CASSTGQSSNTEAFF.

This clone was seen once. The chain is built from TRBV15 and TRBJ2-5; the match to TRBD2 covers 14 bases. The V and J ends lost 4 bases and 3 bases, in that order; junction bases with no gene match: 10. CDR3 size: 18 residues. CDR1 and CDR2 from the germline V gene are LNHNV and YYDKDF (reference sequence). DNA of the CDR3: TGTGCCACCAGCACTGACGGGACTAGCGGGAGCAATAAAGAGACCCAGTACTTC. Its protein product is CATSTDGTSGSNKETQYF.